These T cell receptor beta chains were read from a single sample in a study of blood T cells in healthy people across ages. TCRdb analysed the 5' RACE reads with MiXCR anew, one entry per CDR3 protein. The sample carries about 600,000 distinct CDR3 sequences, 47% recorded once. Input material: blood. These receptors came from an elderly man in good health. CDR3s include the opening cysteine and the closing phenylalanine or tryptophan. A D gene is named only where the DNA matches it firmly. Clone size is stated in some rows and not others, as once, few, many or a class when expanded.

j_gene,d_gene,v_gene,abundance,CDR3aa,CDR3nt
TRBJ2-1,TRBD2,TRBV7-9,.,CASSLGVAAGDYNEQFF,TGTGCCAGCAGCTTAGGAGTTGCGGCGGGGGACTACAATGAGCAGTTCTTC
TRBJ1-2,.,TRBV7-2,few,CASSRGGANDNYGYTF,TGTGCCAGCAGTCGAGGAGGGGCAAACGATAACTATGGCTACACCTTC
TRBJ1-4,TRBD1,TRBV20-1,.,CSAQQGTNEKLFF,TGCAGTGCCCAACAGGGGACAAATGAAAAACTGTTTTTT
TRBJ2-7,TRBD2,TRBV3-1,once,CASSQGPAGVLYEQYF,TGTGCCAGCAGCCAAGGGCCAGCGGGGGTGCTCTACGAGCAGTACTTC
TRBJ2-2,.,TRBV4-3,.,CASSQDRLGELFF,TGCGCCAGCAGCCAAGATCGGTTGGGGGAGCTGTTTTTT
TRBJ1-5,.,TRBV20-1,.,CSARLRQGNQPQHF,TGCAGTGCTAGGTTGAGGCAGGGGAATCAGCCCCAGCATTTT
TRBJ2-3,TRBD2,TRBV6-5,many,CASSQSGTSTDTQYF,TGTGCCAGCAGTCAGAGCGGGACTAGCACAGATACGCAGTATTTT
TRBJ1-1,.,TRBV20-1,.,CSAKRVGTEAFF,TGCAGTGCTAAAAGGGTGGGTACTGAAGCTTTCTTT
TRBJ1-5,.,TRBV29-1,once,CSVVSGNNQPQHF,TGCAGCGTTGTTTCCGGGAACAATCAGCCCCAGCATTTT
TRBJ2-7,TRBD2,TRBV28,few,CASSLWGGEQYF,TGTGCCAGCAGTTTATGGGGGGGGGAGCAGTACTTC
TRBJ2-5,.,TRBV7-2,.,CASSSRLYQETRYF,TGTGCCAGCAGCTCTCGGTTGTACCAAGAGACCCGGTACTTC
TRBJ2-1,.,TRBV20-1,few,CSAPGTNSYNEQFF,TGCAGTGCCCCTGGGACAAACTCCTACAATGAGCAGTTCTTC
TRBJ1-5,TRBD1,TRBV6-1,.,CASTSTGGNQPQHF,TGTGCCAGCACCTCGACAGGGGGCAATCAGCCCCAGCATTTT
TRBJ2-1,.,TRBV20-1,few,CSAPGGRGASYNEQFF,TGCAGTGCTCCTGGAGGCCGGGGGGCCTCCTACAATGAGCAGTTCTTC
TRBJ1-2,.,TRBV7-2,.,CASSFSDILYGYTF,TGTGCCAGCAGCTTCTCGGACATTTTGTATGGCTACACCTTC
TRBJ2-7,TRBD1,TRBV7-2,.,CASSSSTGVRNEQYF,TGTGCCAGCAGCTCGTCGACAGGGGTGAGAAACGAGCAGTACTTC
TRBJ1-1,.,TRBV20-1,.,CSALGGDGMNTEAFF,TGCAGTGCTCTTGGGGGGGACGGGATGAACACTGAAGCTTTCTTT
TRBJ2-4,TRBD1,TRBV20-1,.,CSAQGQGGLNIQYF,TGCAGTGCTCAGGGACAGGGAGGGTTGAACATTCAGTACTTC
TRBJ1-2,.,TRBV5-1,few,CASSSRTGTYGYTF,TGCGCCAGCAGCTCAAGGACGGGCACTTATGGCTACACCTTC
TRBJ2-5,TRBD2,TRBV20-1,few,CSVRLAGTQETQYF,TGCAGTGTCCGACTAGCGGGAACCCAAGAGACCCAGTACTTC
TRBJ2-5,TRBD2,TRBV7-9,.,CASSLVASGGETQYF,TGTGCCAGCAGCTTAGTAGCTAGCGGGGGAGAGACCCAGTACTTC
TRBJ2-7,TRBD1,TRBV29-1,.,CSVAGGATEQYF,TGCAGCGTTGCAGGGGGCGCAACCGAGCAGTACTTC
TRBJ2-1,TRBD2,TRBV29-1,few,CSAKSGTSGSARYNEQFF,TGCAGCGCCAAAAGTGGGACTAGCGGGAGCGCCAGGTACAATGAGCAGTTCTTC
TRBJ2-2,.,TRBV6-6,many,CASSYEGSNTGELFF,TGTGCCAGCAGTTACGAGGGCTCTAACACCGGGGAGCTGTTTTTT
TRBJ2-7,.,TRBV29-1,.,CSATAGDRWGEQYF,TGCAGCGCCACGGCGGGGGACAGATGGGGCGAGCAGTACTTC
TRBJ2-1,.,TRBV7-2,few,CASSLAGHNEQFF,TGTGCCAGCAGCCTGGCAGGGCACAATGAGCAGTTCTTC
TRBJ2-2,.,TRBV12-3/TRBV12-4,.,CASSLAVGDTGELFF,TGTGCCAGCAGTTTAGCGGTGGGGGACACCGGGGAGCTGTTTTTT
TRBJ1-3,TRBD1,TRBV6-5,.,CASRDRASGNTIYF,TGTGCCAGCAGGGACAGGGCTTCTGGAAACACCATATATTTT
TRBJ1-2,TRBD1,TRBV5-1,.,CASSLPSGQGDGYTF,TGCGCCAGCAGCTTGCCCTCAGGACAGGGGGATGGCTACACCTTC
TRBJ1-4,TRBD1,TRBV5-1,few,CASSATTGKDEKLFF,TGCGCCAGCAGCGCCACGACAGGGAAAGACGAAAAACTGTTTTTT
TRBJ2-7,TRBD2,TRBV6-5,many,CASSMGRSGSYEQYF,TGTGCCAGCAGTATGGGCCGTAGCGGGAGCTACGAGCAGTACTTC
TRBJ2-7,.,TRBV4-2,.,CASSQTTVSSYEQYF,TGTGCCAGCAGCCAAACGACAGTGAGCTCCTACGAGCAGTACTTC
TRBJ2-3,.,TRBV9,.,CASKGGGNTQYF,TGTGCCAGCAAAGGGGGGGGAAATACGCAGTATTTT
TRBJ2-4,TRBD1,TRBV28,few,CASSSTGAGGNIQYF,TGTGCCAGCAGTTCTACCGGGGCAGGGGGAAACATTCAGTACTTC
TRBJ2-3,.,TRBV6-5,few,CASSVLLTDTQYF,TGTGCCAGCAGTGTCTTATTAACAGATACGCAGTATTTT
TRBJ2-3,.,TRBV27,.,CASSFPGDTQYF,TGTGCCAGCAGTTTTCCGGGGGATACGCAGTATTTT
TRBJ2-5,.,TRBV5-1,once,CASSLADGRGTQYF,TGCGCCAGCAGCTTGGCCGACGGTCGGGGGACCCAGTACTTC
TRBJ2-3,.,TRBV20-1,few,CSAARLADTQYF,TGCAGTGCGGCCAGACTTGCAGATACGCAGTATTTT
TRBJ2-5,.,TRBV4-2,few,CASSQDRQGQETQYF,TGTGCCAGCAGCCAAGATAGGCAGGGGCAAGAGACCCAGTACTTC
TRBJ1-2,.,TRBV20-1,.,CSASADNYGYTF,TGCAGTGCTAGTGCGGATAACTATGGCTACACCTTC
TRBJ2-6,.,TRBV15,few,CATSRSPFTSGANVLTF,TGTGCCACCAGCAGATCCCCCTTCACCTCTGGGGCCAACGTCCTGACTTTC
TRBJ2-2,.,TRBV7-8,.,CASSLRRAASGELFF,TGTGCCAGCAGCTTAAGGAGGGCGGCCAGCGGGGAGCTGTTTTTT
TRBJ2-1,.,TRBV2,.,CASNPRGSYNEQFF,TGTGCCAGCAATCCTAGAGGGTCCTACAATGAGCAGTTCTTC
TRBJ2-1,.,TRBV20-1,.,CSARRRGRDEQFF,TGCAGTGCTAGGAGGAGGGGGAGAGATGAGCAGTTCTTC
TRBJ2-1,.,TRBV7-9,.,CASRLDIHNEQFF,TGTGCCAGCAGGTTGGACATCCACAATGAGCAGTTCTTC
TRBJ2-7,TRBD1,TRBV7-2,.,CASRLTGGIEQYF,TGTGCCAGCCGGCTGACAGGGGGCATCGAGCAGTACTTC
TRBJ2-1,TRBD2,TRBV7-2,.,CASGFGLANNEQFF,TGTGCCAGCGGCTTTGGACTAGCTAACAATGAGCAGTTCTTC
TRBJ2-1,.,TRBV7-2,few,CASSTELYNEQFF,TGTGCCAGCAGCACCGAACTCTACAATGAGCAGTTCTTC
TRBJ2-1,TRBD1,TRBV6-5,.,CASRPHRDSSYNEQFF,TGTGCCAGCAGGCCACACCGGGACAGCTCCTACAATGAGCAGTTCTTC
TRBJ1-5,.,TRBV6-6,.,CASSLASGETQHF,TGTGCCAGCAGCCTGGCTAGCGGGGAGACCCAGCATTTT
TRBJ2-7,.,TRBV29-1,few,CSVEYLRTESYNEQYF,TGCAGCGTTGAGTACCTAAGGACAGAGTCCTACAATGAGCAGTACTTC
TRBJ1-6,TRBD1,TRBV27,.,CASSVGGPNSPLHF,TGTGCCAGCAGTGTAGGGGGCCCTAATTCACCCCTCCACTTT
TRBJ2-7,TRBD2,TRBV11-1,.,CASSRGLAESYEQYF,TGTGCCAGCAGCCGCGGACTAGCGGAGTCCTACGAGCAGTACTTC
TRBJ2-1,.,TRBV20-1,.,CSAVAGTYNEQFF,TGCAGTGCTGTGGCGGGAACTTACAATGAGCAGTTCTTC
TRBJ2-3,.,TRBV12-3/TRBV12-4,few,CASTFSALSDTQYF,TGTGCCAGCACCTTCTCCGCCCTATCAGATACGCAGTATTTT
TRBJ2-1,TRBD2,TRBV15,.,CATSRDPGTSGGNEQFF,TGTGCCACCAGCAGAGACCCGGGAACTAGCGGGGGAAATGAGCAGTTCTTC
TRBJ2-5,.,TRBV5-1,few,CASSLGDLDGTQYF,TGCGCCAGCAGCTTGGGGGACCTAGACGGGACCCAGTACTTC
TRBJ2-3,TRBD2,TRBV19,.,CASARTSGSPDTQYF,TGTGCCAGTGCTCGGACTAGCGGGAGTCCAGATACGCAGTATTTT
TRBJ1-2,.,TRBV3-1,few,CASSQVSGVYGYTF,TGTGCCAGCAGCCAAGTTTCAGGGGTCTATGGCTACACCTTC